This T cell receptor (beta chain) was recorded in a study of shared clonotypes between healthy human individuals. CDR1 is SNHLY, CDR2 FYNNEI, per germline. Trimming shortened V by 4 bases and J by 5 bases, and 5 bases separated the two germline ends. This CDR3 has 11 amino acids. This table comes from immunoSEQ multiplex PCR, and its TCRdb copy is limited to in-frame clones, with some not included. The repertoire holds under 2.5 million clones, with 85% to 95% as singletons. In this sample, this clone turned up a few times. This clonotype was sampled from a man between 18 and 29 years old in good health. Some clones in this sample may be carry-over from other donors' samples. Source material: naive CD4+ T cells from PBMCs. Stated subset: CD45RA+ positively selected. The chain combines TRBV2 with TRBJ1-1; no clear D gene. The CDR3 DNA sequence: TGTGCCAGCAGTGTGTGGACTGAAGCTTTCTTT. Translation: CASSVWTEAFF.